One sample yielded the 10 T cell receptor beta chains listed below, sequenced in a study of OX40 agonist ivuxolimab in advanced cancers. TCRdb keeps only in-frame clones here, not all; method: immunoSEQ multiplex PCR. The sample holds about 61,000 clones, approximately 90% seen once. The sample in question was CD4+ or CD8+ T cells sorted from blood, obtained in a trial of the OX40 agonist ivuxolimab. The origin of the receptors is an adult with an advanced solid tumor such as melanoma, head and neck, liver or kidney cancer.

The V gene is TRBV5-4, the J gene TRBJ2-3; D is undetermined. The length of the CDR3 is 14 residues. Per germline, CDR1 SGHNT and CDR2 YYREEE (reference sequence). Trimming removed 2 bases from V and 5 bases from J, with 12 bases in between. The CDR3 DNA reads as TGTGCCAGCAGCTTAGAACAGAGGATAGATACGCAGTATTTT. It translates to CASSLEQRIDTQYF. The full variable domain, completed using reference TRBV5-4 and TRBJ2-3, is ETGVTQSPTHLIKTRGQQVTLRCSSQSGHNTVSWYQQALGQGPQFIFQYYREEENGRGNFPPRFSGLQFPNYSSELNVNALELDDSALYLCASSLEQRIDTQYFGPGTRLTVL.

The chain uses TRBV6-6 and TRBJ2-7, with 9 positions matching TRBD1. J was trimmed by 3 bases and V by 7 bases; bases with no gene match: 13. This CDR3 contains 16 residues. Germline V CDR1 and CDR2: MNHNY, SVGAGI (reference sequence). The CDR3 coding sequence is TGTGCCAGCAATAACCCGGGACAGGGCAAATTCTACGAGCAGTACTTC. It specifies CASNNPGQGKFYEQYF.

The chain uses TRBV28 and TRBJ2-1; possibly TRBD2 for D (5 bases). This CDR3 comprises 12 residues. Germline V gene lookup returns CDR1 MDHEN and CDR2 SYDVKM. Deletions cut 3 bases from V and 9 bases from J, with 9 bases between. This CDR3 reads CASSFSAGEQFF. CDR3 in DNA: TGTGCCAGCAGTTTTTCCGCGGGTGAGCAGTTCTTC.

This clone has a handful of counts. The CDR3 region is CASSFPATLGTDTQYF. The CDR3 DNA reads as TGTGCCAGCAGCTTCCCCGCGACCCTGGGCACAGATACGCAGTATTTT. V and J are TRBV9 and TRBJ2-3; no clear D gene. The germline V and J ends were trimmed by 4 bases and 1 base, with 16 bases remaining between them. Germline assignment: CDR1 SGDLS and CDR2 YYNGEE. CDR3 length equals 16 residues.

The gene calls are TRBV13 and TRBJ2-3; 7 bases are shared with TRBD1. The junction had 10 bases not matched to a gene; V was cut back by 3 bases and J by 10 bases. This CDR3 has 14 residues. Germline CDR1 is PRHDT and CDR2 is FYEKMQ (reference sequence). CDR3 amino acids: CASSLLQGDLAQYF. CDR3 nucleotides: TGTGCCAGCAGCTTGCTCCAGGGGGATTTAGCGCAGTATTTT.

The CDR3 DNA is TGTGCCAGCAGCGGAACTAGCGCGATCGATGAGCAGTTCTTC. As protein: CASSGTSAIDEQFF. The V gene is TRBV9, the J gene TRBJ2-1; TRBD2 aligns across 7 bases. Germline V gives CDR1 SGDLS, CDR2 YYNGEE. The CDR3 is 14 residues long. V dropped 3 bases and J dropped 8; count of bases not matched to a gene: 8. Full variable domain (remainder filled in from reference TRBV9 and TRBJ2-1): DSGVTQTPKHLITATGQRVTLRCSPRSGDLSVYWYQQSLDQGLQFLIQYYNGEERAKGNILERFSAQQFPDLHSELNLSSLELGDSALYFCASSGTSAIDEQFFGPGTRLTVL.

V and J are TRBV28 and TRBJ1-2; 7 bases are a match to TRBD1. Germline V gene data show CDR1 as MDHEN and CDR2 as SYDVKM. CDR3 size: 16 residues. The V gene end was trimmed by 3 bases and the J gene end by 7 bases; junction bases not matched to a gene: 14. This CDR3 is CASSFDQQTGLVGYTF. DNA for the CDR3: TGTGCCAGCAGTTTCGACCAACAGACAGGGCTAGTTGGCTACACCTTC.

The J gene is TRBJ2-1, the V gene TRBV9, with D tentatively TRBD2 (6 bases). CDR3 length: 14 amino acids. Trimming left V 2 bases short and J 6 bases short, with 12 bases between. From germline, CDR1 is SGDLS and CDR2 YYNGEE. The CDR3 region has the DNA TGTGCCAGCAGCGTCGCGGGAAAGGGCAATGAGCAGTTCTTC. Its protein is CASSVAGKGNEQFF.

Regarding this clone: One end of the junction fails to match germline, which may point to a read error. The CDR3 DNA follows: TGTGCTAGCAGCTTAGATCAGGGTAGCTCCTACAATGAGCAGTTCTTC. The encoded protein is CASSLDQGSSYNEQFF. The chain has TRBV7-7 and TRBJ2-1, with TRBD1 as a possible D gene (5 bases). CDR1 and CDR2 (germline): SSHAT, FNYEAQ (reference sequence). This CDR3 is 16 amino acids long. The whole variable domain, filled in from reference TRBV7-7 and TRBJ2-1, reads GAGVSQSPRYKVTKRGQDVTLRCDPISSHATLYWYQQALGQGPEFLTYFNYEAQPDKSGLPSDRFSAERPEGSISTLTIQRTEQRDSAMYRCASSLDQGSSYNEQFFGPGTRLTVL.

The chain uses TRBV28 and TRBJ2-1; a possible D gene is TRBD1 (5 bases). This CDR3 comprises 14 residues. Trimming removed 5 bases at V and 7 bases at J, with 15 bases between. Germline V gene lookup returns CDR1 MDHEN and CDR2 SYDVKM. For the CDR3, the DNA is TGTGCCAGCAGTACGACAGCCTTACAGAATGAGCAGTTCTTC. Its protein product is CASSTTALQNEQFF.